This T cell receptor (beta chain) was recorded in a study of CD8 T cells in Susac syndrome. About 0.5 to 1 ug RNA was reverse transcribed with random hexamers. TCRdb passed the immunoSEQ multiplex PCR reads through MiXCR, listing each CDR3 protein once. Counted here are 100,000 to 150,000 distinct CDR3 sequences, 80% to 85% occurring once; the ten biggest clones make up roughly 0.5%. Germline loops: CDR1 SEHNR, CDR2 FQNEAQ (reference sequence). The V end lost 5 bases, the J end lost 7 bases, and 18 bases lay between the germline ends. The CDR3 sequence is 14 residues long. The clonotype originates from a human donor with multiple sclerosis. Sequences were obtained from CD8+ T cells from PBMCs. V gene TRBV7-9 combines with J gene TRBJ2-7; TRBD1 is a possible D gene (5 bases). The CDR3, as DNA: TGTGCCAGCAGCACCCTAGACAGCCTCGGGGAGCAGTACGTC. This sequence encodes CASSTLDSLGEQYV.